A single sample gave rise to the 2 T cell receptor beta chains below, sequenced in a study of T cells after posttransplantation cyclophosphamide (dated by TCRdb to the mid-2010s). The library was built by means of the immunoSEQ multiplex PCR assay. TCRdb re-hosts the immuneACCESS table, in-frame sequences only. Its copies lack some clones; in the studies checked, an unresolved V gene accounts for under half of them, and the cause for the rest is not known. This sample lists tens of thousands of clones; about 97% were detected once. Around 0.14% of the sample lies in the top ten. Viable CD3+CD4+ or CD3+CD8+ cells that were CCR7+CD45RA+CD45RO-CD95-CD27+CD28+ were classified as naive T cells. Material for sequencing was naive CD4+ T cells sorted from PBMCs. The receptors come from a man aged 50-60 years in good health, CMV-negative, and a related stem cell transplant donor.

V usage is TRBV5-1 and J usage is TRBJ2-1; no clear D gene. The CDR3 totals 14 residues. Deletions cut 0 bases from V and 0 bases from J, with 4 bases between. Per the germline V gene, CDR1 is SGHRS and CDR2 is YFSETQ. The CDR3 here is CASSLDSSYNEQFF. The CDR3 DNA is TGCGCCAGCAGCTTGGACAGCTCCTACAATGAGCAGTTCTTC.

The chain has TRBV6-5 and TRBJ1-2; D gene uncertain. CDR3 size: 14 residues. CDR1 is MNHEY, CDR2 SVGAGI, per germline. The germline V and J ends were trimmed by 1 base and 0 bases, with 6 bases remaining between them. The CDR3 sequence is CASSYLSANYGYTF. The CDR3 DNA is TGTGCCAGCAGTTACTTGTCGGCTAACTATGGCTACACCTTC.